The following is a T cell receptor beta chain sequence with its context. No antigen is known for it. Data came from immunoSEQ multiplex PCR; TCRdb stores just in-frame clones and leaves some out. The table has more than 100,000 clones, about 92% seen once. Germline V lookup: CDR1 SNHLY, CDR2 FYNNEI. V was trimmed by 3 bases and J by 7 bases, leaving 12 bases between them. The CDR3 has 13 residues. This sample is part of a study of T cell responses to AZD1222 COVID-19 vaccine. Study results and caveats: In the spike-specific TCR repertoire, nearly half reportedly target unmutated variant regions. Donors in the cohort were predominantly white British and more often female, and clonal diversity was possibly underestimated. An increase in Spike-specific TCR breadth and depth was observed after two AZD1222 doses. At 160-218 and 743-854, vaccine-associated CD4 TCRs were dominant, and they spanned spike.

The source material was peripheral blood, sampled on day 0 of AZD1222 vaccination. This sequence joins TRBV2 and TRBJ1-1; D gene unclear. This receptor was taken from an adult in good health. DNA for the CDR3: TGTGCCAGCAGTGAGGACCGAGAGAATGAAGCTTTCTTT. Translating gives CASSEDRENEAFF.